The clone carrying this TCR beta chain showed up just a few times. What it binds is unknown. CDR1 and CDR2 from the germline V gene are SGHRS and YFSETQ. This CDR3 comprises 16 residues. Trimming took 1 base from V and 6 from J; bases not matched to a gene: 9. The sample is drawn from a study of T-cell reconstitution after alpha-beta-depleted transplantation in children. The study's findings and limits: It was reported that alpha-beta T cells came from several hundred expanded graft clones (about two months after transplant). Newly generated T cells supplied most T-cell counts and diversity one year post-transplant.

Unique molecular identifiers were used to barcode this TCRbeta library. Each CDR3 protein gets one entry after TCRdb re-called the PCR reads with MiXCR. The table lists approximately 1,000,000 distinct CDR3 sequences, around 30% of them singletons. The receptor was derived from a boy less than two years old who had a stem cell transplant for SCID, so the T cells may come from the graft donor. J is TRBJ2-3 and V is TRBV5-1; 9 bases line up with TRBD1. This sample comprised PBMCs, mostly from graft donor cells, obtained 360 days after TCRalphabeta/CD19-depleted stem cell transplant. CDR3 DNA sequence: TGCGCCAGCAGCTTGACCGGGACAGGGTTCGAGGATACGCAGTATTTT. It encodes CASSLTGTGFEDTQYF.